This TCR beta chain comes out of a study of cytomegalovirus exposure and HLA in healthy donors. Study-level findings and limits: With later analysis, a missense DCLRE1C variant became linked to TCR beta V- and J-gene trimming.

A multiplex PCR was run with 60 Vbeta primers and 13 Jbeta primers. Profiling relied on immunoSEQ multiplex PCR, and the TCRdb table lists in-frame clones only, not all of them. The sample consists of approximately 72,000 clones, around 78% of them appearing once. CDR1 is SGHNT and CDR2 is YYREEE in the germline V gene (reference sequence). The CDR3 has 13 amino acids. As regards this clone: Antigen unknown. The junction shows a germline mismatch at one end, possibly a read error.

This receptor was obtained from a male donor in good health and CMV-seropositive. Material: PBMCs. The chain has TRBV5-4 and TRBJ1-4, with D unresolved. The CDR3 DNA reads TGTGCCGGCAGCTTTGGAGAAAATGAAAAACTGTTTTTT. It yields the protein CAGSFGENEKLFF.